The TCR beta chain described here comes from a study of blood T cell repertoires in COVID-19. Method: immunoSEQ multiplex PCR; TCRdb's copy keeps in-frame clones and lacks some. The sample has 75,000 to 95,000 clones, around 67% seen once; the top ten hold around 3.9%. The ends lost 7 bases at V and 0 bases at J; junction bases unmatched: 1. The germline gives CDR1 KGHDR, CDR2 SFDVKD. This CDR3 is 14 amino acids long. The chain recombines TRBV24-1 with TRBJ2-2; TRBD1 agrees at 7 bases. The TCR sequence derives from a man aged 70 or older with COVID-19, enrolled during active disease. The sequenced material came from peripheral blood. CDR3 coding DNA: TGTGCCACCAGGGGACAGACGAACACCGGGGAGCTGTTTTTT. Its translation is CATRGQTNTGELFF.